This T cell receptor beta chain was sequenced in a study of radiation and T cells in renal cell carcinoma. Overall study results and limits: From baseline, blood top tumor clonotypes peaked at 2 weeks post-radiation.

V was pared by 0 bases and J by 1 base, with 2 bases between. CDR1 is SGDLS and CDR2 is YYNGEE in the germline V gene. The CDR3 runs 14 residues. The protocol was immunoSEQ multiplex PCR, while the TCRdb copy is restricted to in-frame clones and leaves out a portion. This table holds over 90,000 clones, 70% to 85% found once. Comments on this clone: The target antigen is unknown.

Regarding time point: blood 4 weeks post-SBRT, at nephrectomy. Treatment noted: 15 Gy SBRT to primary tumor, nephrectomy 4 weeks later. Nephrectomy followed 15 Gy stereotactic body radiation by 4 weeks. Radiation-treated patients gave blood at baseline, week 2 and week 4. The tumor was a clear cell renal cell carcinoma. This sequence joins TRBV9 and TRBJ2-6; no clear D. This sequence originates from a man in his sixties with renal cell carcinoma. The sequences come from blood, collected from a patient whose treatment included radiotherapy and nephrectomy. This CDR3 is CASSVVSGANVLTF. The DNA of the CDR3 is TGTGCCAGCAGCGTAGTTTCTGGGGCCAACGTCCTGACTTTC.